This T cell receptor (beta chain) was obtained from a study of shared clonotypes between healthy human individuals. This clone appeared a single time. The assay was immunoSEQ multiplex PCR, and TCRdb's table has in-frame clones only and misses some. Of 2 million or so clones listed, 90% to 95% were seen once; the top ten hold more than 0.1%. Sequenced: naive CD4+ T cells sorted from blood. Subset meaning: CD45RA+ positively selected. The sequence was collected from a man aged 18 to 30 in good health.

The CDR3 nucleotides are TGCGCCAGCAGCTTGGGGGTGACAGGGGTAGTTAATTCACCCCTCCACTTT. Protein sequence: CASSLGVTGVVNSPLHF. This sequence joins TRBV5-1 and TRBJ1-6; 8 bases agree with TRBD1. The CDR3 has 17 residues. Germline CDR1 SGHRS, CDR2 YFSETQ. Losses at the gene ends were 0 bases for V and 6 bases for J; bases not matched to a gene: 8.